These T cell receptor beta chains were read from a single sample in a study of PD-1 blockade in mismatch repair-deficient tumors. Some clones are missing from TCRdb's copy, which holds only in-frame ones; the method was immunoSEQ multiplex PCR. This table holds under 150,000 clones, about 90% found once. Sequencing used peripheral blood, obtained 72 weeks after starting pembrolizumab. These receptors all come from an adult with mismatch repair-deficient cancer. The CDR3 runs from the conserved cysteine through the conserved F or W. The order of the fields is V gene, J gene, D gene, clone size, CDR3 DNA, CDR3 protein. The D gene is left open where the match is weak. A clone size is listed for some rows: how often the clone was seen (once, few, many), or a class if it is expanded.

TRBV5-6	TRBJ2-7	.	.	TGTGCCAGCAGCTTGGTGCGGGGACAGTTTACCTACGAGCAGTACTTC	CASSLVRGQFTYEQYF
TRBV30	TRBJ1-4	.	.	TGTGCCTGGAGCACCCAGGGGACCTCAAATGAAAAACTGTTTTTT	CAWSTQGTSNEKLFF
TRBV7-6	TRBJ2-5	TRBD2	.	TGTGCCAGCAGCCCTAGGACTAGCGGGACACAAAAGACCCAGTACTTC	CASSPRTSGTQKTQYF
TRBV30	TRBJ2-2	TRBD2	.	TGTGCCTGGAGTCAAGGCCTAGCGGACACCGGGGAGCTGTTTTTT	CAWSQGLADTGELFF
TRBV4-1	TRBJ2-1	.	.	TGCGCCAGCAGCCCGGAGAGCTCCTACAATGAGCAGTTCTTC	CASSPESSYNEQFF
TRBV9	TRBJ2-2	TRBD2	.	TGTGCCAGCAGCAAACTAGCGGATGGGACCGGGGAGCTGTTTTTT	CASSKLADGTGELFF
TRBV4-3	TRBJ2-5	.	.	TGCGCCAGCAGCCCATCTTTTTCGGAGCAAGAGACCCAGTACTTC	CASSPSFSEQETQYF
TRBV27	TRBJ2-1	.	.	TGTGCCAGCAGTTCCTCGGGAGTTGCATACAATGAGCAGTTCTTC	CASSSSGVAYNEQFF
TRBV4-1	TRBJ2-7	TRBD2	.	TGCGCCAGCAGCCAAGAGTCCCTAGCGGTCCCAAACGAGCAGTACTTC	CASSQESLAVPNEQYF
TRBV19	TRBJ2-2	TRBD1	.	TGTGCCAGTAGTATCACGCAGGGGGCGAAATATGGGGAGCTGTTTTTT	CASSITQGAKYGELFF
TRBV18	TRBJ2-4	.	.	TGTGCCAGCTCACCATGGAACAGGAGAGCCAAAAACATTCAGTACTTC	CASSPWNRRAKNIQYF
TRBV4-1	TRBJ2-7	.	.	TGCGCCAGCAGCCAAACTAGCCGCTACACCTACGAGCAGTACTTC	CASSQTSRYTYEQYF
TRBV19	TRBJ1-4	TRBD1	.	TGTGCCAGTACCGACAGGGGAGTGACTGGAGAAAAACTGTTTTTT	CASTDRGVTGEKLFF
TRBV18	TRBJ2-7	.	.	TGTGCCAGCTCACCAGACATATCCTACGAGCAGTACTTC	CASSPDISYEQYF
TRBV7-6	TRBJ2-7	TRBD1	few	TGTGCCAGCAGCCCCGGGACAGGATACCAGTACTTC	CASSPGTGYQYF
TRBV6-5	TRBJ1-2	.	.	TGTGCCAGCAGTTACAAGACAGGACACTATGGCTACACCTTC	CASSYKTGHYGYTF
TRBV27	TRBJ1-5	.	few	TGTGCCAGCGGTTTTGGGAGGGCTCAGCCCCAGCATTTT	CASGFGRAQPQHF
TRBV30	TRBJ2-5	.	once	TGTGCCTGGAGTGGAACAGGGCAAGGGACCCAGTACTTC	CAWSGTGQGTQYF
TRBV6-5	TRBJ2-7	.	.	TGTGCCAGCAGTTACACCAGCGGGCCGTCTGTGGAGCAGTACTTC	CASSYTSGPSVEQYF
TRBV4-3	TRBJ2-1	TRBD2	.	TGCGCCAGCAGCCGGATGGGTTTTAGACTAGCGGGATTGGATGAGCAGTTCTTC	CASSRMGFRLAGLDEQFF
TRBV11-2	TRBJ1-5	.	few	TGTGCCAGCAGCTTTGGGTCTGATCAGCCCCAGCATTTT	CASSFGSDQPQHF
TRBV4-1	TRBJ2-2	.	.	TGCGCCAGCAGCCATGCGGCTAACGGGGCCGGGGAGCTGTTTTTT	CASSHAANGAGELFF
TRBV5-6	TRBJ2-3	.	.	TGTGCCAGCAGCTTGGGTGGAGGGAACGCAGATACGCAGTATTTT	CASSLGGGNADTQYF
TRBV9	TRBJ2-1	TRBD2	.	TGTGCCAGCAGCGTAGCGGCGGGAGGCAATGAGCAGTTCTTC	CASSVAAGGNEQFF
TRBV18	TRBJ1-1	.	.	TGTGCCAGCTCACCACAGGACGGGGAGGGTGAAGCTTTCTTT	CASSPQDGEGEAFF
TRBV12-5	TRBJ2-5	TRBD1	once	TGTGCTAGTGGTTTGGTTCCGGGACAGGGCCTGGAGACCCAGTACTTC	CASGLVPGQGLETQYF
TRBV25-1	TRBJ2-1	.	.	TGTGCCAGCAGTGATCGAGAAGACAATGAGCAGTTCTTC	CASSDREDNEQFF
TRBV11-2	TRBJ2-1	.	.	TGTGCCAGCAGCTTAGGCCCCCGCGGGAAGGGCAATGAGCAGTTCTTC	CASSLGPRGKGNEQFF
TRBV5-3	TRBJ2-7	.	.	TGTGCCAGAAGCGATCCGACAGGCTACGAGCAGTACTTC	CARSDPTGYEQYF
TRBV28	TRBJ1-4	.	.	TGTGCCAGCAAACAGGGTAATGAAAAACTGTTTTTT	CASKQGNEKLFF
TRBV29-1	TRBJ2-7	TRBD1	.	TGCAGCGTCCTTGGGGGGGACAGGGGAATATACGAGCAGTACTTC	CSVLGGDRGIYEQYF
TRBV28	TRBJ2-5	TRBD1	.	TGTGCCAGCAGAGGGACAGTACAAGAGACCCAGTACTTC	CASRGTVQETQYF
TRBV4-1	TRBJ2-7	.	.	TGCGCCAGCAGCCAGCGGGACTTCCAGACCTACGAGCAGTACTTC	CASSQRDFQTYEQYF
TRBV9	TRBJ2-1	.	once	TGTGCCAGCAGCGTAGAGGGGGGAGGGTCCTACAATGAGCAGTTCTTC	CASSVEGGGSYNEQFF
TRBV14	TRBJ1-2	.	once	TGTGCCAGCAGCCGAGATCACAGGATAATGCGGGGATACACCTTC	CASSRDHRIMRGYTF
TRBV13	TRBJ2-1	.	.	TGTGCCAGCAGCTTTCTCAGCTCCTACAATGAGCAGTTCTTC	CASSFLSSYNEQFF
TRBV29-1	TRBJ2-3	.	.	TGCAGCGCTGCAGTAGCAAGCACAGATACGCAGTATTTT	CSAAVASTDTQYF
TRBV6-5	TRBJ2-7	.	.	TGTGCCAGCAGTGCGGGTTTTTACGAGCAGTACTTC	CASSAGFYEQYF
TRBV4-1	TRBJ1-2	.	few	TGCGCCAGCAGCCAAGAGGCCACTTACGATGGCGGTGGCTACACCTTC	CASSQEATYDGGGYTF
TRBV30	TRBJ2-7	TRBD1	.	TGTGCCTGGGACAGGGAAAACGAGCAGTACTTC	CAWDRENEQYF
TRBV7-6	TRBJ2-7	.	.	TGTGCCAGCAGCTTAGGGGGCGGGTTGGGCTACGAGCAGTACTTC	CASSLGGGLGYEQYF
TRBV30	TRBJ1-2	.	.	TGTGCCTGGCGGGAGGACTATGGCTACACCTTC	CAWREDYGYTF
TRBV10-3	TRBJ2-3	.	.	TGTGCCATCAGGAATGATTTAGAGGGGGATGGTACAGATACGCAGTATTTT	CAIRNDLEGDGTDTQYF
TRBV27	TRBJ2-7	TRBD2	.	TGTGCCAGCAGTTTATCAAGGGGACTAGTGGGCTACGAGCAGTACTTC	CASSLSRGLVGYEQYF
TRBV10-3	TRBJ2-2	.	.	TGTGCCATCAGTGACCTGGGGTTGGCCGGGGAGCTGTTTTTT	CAISDLGLAGELFF
TRBV15	TRBJ2-2	TRBD1	.	TGTGCCACCAGCAGAGGACCATTAGGACAGGGGGCGAACACCGGGGAGCTGTTTTTT	CATSRGPLGQGANTGELFF
TRBV5-1	TRBJ2-5	.	.	TGCGCCAGCAGCTTCGGCTCAAGACAAGAGACCCAGTACTTC	CASSFGSRQETQYF
TRBV10-1	TRBJ2-2	.	.	TGCGCCAGCAGTGAGTCTGCGGAGCCTGGGGAGCTGTTTTTT	CASSESAEPGELFF
TRBV7-2	TRBJ2-1	TRBD1	.	TGTGCCGCCCCTCGACCGGGACAGGAGTCAGGTGAGCAGTTCTTC	CAAPRPGQESGEQFF
TRBV13	TRBJ2-7	.	once	TGTGCCAGCAGCTTAGGACAGTTCTACGAGCAGTACTTC	CASSLGQFYEQYF
TRBV28	TRBJ2-5	.	.	TGTGCCAGTCAGGGGGGCGCGATCCAAGAGACCCAGTACTTC	CASQGGAIQETQYF
TRBV28	TRBJ2-7	.	.	TGTGCCAGCAGTCCTACGGTTGCTGGTGAGCAGTACTTC	CASSPTVAGEQYF
TRBV30	TRBJ2-7	.	.	TGTGCCTGGAGTGTAGCAGCGGCCTACGAGCAGTACTTC	CAWSVAAAYEQYF
TRBV13	TRBJ1-1	.	.	TGTGCCAGCAGCTTAGGCCTACCACCGAACACTGAAGCTTTCTTT	CASSLGLPPNTEAFF